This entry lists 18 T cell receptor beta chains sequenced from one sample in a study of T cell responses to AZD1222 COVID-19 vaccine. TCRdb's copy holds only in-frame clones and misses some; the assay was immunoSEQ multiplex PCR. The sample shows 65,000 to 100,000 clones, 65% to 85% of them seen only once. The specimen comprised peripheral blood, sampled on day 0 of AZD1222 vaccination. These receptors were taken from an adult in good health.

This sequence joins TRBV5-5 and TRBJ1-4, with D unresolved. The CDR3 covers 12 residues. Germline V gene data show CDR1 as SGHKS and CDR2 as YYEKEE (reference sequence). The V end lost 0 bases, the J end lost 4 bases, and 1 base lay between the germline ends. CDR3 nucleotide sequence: TGTGCCAGCAGCTTGGATAATGAAAAACTGTTTTTT. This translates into CASSLDNEKLFF.

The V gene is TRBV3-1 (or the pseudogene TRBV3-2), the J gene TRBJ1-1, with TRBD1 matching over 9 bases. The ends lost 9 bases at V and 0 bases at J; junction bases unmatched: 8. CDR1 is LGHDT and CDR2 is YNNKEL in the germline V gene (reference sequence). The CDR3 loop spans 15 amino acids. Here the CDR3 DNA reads TGTGCCAGTAGAACAGGGGGCGCGATGAACACTGAAGCTTTCTTT. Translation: CASRTGGAMNTEAFF.

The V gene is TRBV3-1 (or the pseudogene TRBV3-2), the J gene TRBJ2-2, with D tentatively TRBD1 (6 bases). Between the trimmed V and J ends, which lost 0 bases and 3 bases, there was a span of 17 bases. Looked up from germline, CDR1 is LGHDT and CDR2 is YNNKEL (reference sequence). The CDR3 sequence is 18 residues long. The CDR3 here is CASSQDRWTVRHTGELFF. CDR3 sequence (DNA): TGTGCCAGCAGCCAAGATCGGTGGACAGTGCGTCACACCGGGGAGCTGTTTTTT.

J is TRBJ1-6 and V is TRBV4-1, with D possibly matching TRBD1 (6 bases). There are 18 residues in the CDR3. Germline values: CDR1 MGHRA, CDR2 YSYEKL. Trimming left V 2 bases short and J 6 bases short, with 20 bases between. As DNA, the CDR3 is TGCGCCAGCAGCCAAACCCCATCTTCGGGGGCTAGTAATTCACCCCTCCACTTT. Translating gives CASSQTPSSGASNSPLHF.

DNA of the CDR3: TGTGCCAGCAGTGCAGCCGCCGGGACGGCCCAGCCTGAAGCTTTCTTT. Its translation: CASSAAAGTAQPEAFF. The chain is built from TRBV6-4 and TRBJ1-1; D perhaps matches TRBD1 (5 bases). CDR3 length: 16 amino acids. Germline V CDR1 and CDR2: MRHNA, SNTAGT. Trimming took off 4 bases at V and 6 bases at J, with 21 bases between the two ends.

In DNA, the CDR3 is TGTGCCAGCAGTTACGGGGGGCCTAGCACAGATACGCAGTATTTT. Translation gives CASSYGGPSTDTQYF. The chain uses TRBV6-6 and TRBJ2-3, with D perhaps TRBD1 or TRBD2 (6 bases each). CDR1 is MNHNY, CDR2 SVGAGI, per germline (reference sequence). Deletions cut 2 bases from V and 0 bases from J, with 9 bases between. This CDR3 has 15 residues.

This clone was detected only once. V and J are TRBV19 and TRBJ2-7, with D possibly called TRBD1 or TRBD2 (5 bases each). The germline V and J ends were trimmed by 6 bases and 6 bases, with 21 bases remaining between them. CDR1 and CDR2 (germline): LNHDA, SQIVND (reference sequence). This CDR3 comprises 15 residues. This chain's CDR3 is CASSGPGTTAREQYF. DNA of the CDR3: TGTGCCAGTAGCGGACCCGGGACGACGGCTCGCGAGCAGTACTTC.

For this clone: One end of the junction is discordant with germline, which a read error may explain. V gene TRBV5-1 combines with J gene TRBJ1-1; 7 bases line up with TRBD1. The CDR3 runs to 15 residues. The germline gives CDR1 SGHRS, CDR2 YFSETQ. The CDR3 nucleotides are TGCGCCAGCAGCTTGGATAGCAGGGGGAACGCTGAAGCTTTCTTT. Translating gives CASSLDSRGNAEAFF.

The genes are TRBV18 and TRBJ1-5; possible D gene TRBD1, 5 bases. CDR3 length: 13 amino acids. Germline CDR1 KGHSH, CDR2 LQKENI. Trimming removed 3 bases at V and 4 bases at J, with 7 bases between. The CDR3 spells CASSPGENQPQHF. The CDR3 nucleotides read TGTGCCAGCTCACCGGGGGAGAATCAGCCCCAGCATTTT.

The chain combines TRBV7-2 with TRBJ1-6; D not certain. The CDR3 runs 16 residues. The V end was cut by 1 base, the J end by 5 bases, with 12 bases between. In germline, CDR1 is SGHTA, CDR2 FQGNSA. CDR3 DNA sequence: TGTGCCAGCAGCTTAGGGGCTGTACTACATAATTCACCCCTCCACTTT. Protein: CASSLGAVLHNSPLHF.

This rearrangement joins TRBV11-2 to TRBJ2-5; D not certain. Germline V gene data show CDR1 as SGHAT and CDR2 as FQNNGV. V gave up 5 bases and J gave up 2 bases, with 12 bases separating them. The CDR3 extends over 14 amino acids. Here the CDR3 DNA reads TGTGCCAGCAGCCGGTCAGTAACGCAAGAGACCCAGTACTTC. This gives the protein CASSRSVTQETQYF.

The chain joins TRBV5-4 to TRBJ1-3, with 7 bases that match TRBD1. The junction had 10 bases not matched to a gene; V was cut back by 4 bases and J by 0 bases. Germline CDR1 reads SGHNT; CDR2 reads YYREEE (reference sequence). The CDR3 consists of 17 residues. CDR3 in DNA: TGTGCCAGCAGCGACCAAACAGGGGCCCGCTCTGGAAACACCATATATTTT. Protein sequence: CASSDQTGARSGNTIYF.

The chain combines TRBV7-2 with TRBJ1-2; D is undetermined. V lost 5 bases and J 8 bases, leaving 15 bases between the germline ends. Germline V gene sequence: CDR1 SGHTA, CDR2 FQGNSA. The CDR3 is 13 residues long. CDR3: CASSPDGQEGYTF. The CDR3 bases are TGTGCCAGCAGCCCTGATGGCCAGGAGGGCTACACCTTC.

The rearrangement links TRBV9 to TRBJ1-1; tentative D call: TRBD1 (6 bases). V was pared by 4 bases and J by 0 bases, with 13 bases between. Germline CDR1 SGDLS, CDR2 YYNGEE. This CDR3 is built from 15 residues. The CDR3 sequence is CASSPGQTMNTEAFF. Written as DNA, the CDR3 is TGTGCCAGCAGCCCAGGACAGACCATGAACACTGAAGCTTTCTTT.

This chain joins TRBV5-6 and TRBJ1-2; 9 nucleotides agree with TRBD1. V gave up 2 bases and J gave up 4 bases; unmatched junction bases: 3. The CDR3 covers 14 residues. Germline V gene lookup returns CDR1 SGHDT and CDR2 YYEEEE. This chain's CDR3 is CASSLQGALYGYTF. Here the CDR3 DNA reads TGTGCCAGCAGCTTACAGGGGGCCCTCTATGGCTACACCTTC.

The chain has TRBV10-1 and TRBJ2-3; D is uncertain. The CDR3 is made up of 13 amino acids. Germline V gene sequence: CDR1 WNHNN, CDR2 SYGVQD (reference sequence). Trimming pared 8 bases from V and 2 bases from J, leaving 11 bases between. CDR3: CASSSGPTDTQYF. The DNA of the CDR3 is TGCGCCAGCTCCTCAGGACCCACAGATACGCAGTATTTT.

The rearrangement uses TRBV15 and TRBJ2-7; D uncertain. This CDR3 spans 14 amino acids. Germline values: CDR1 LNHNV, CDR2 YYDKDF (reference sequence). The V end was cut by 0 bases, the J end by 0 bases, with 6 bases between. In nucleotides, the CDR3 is TGTGCCACCAGCAGAGATCTGGGCTCCTACGAGCAGTACTTC. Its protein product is CATSRDLGSYEQYF.

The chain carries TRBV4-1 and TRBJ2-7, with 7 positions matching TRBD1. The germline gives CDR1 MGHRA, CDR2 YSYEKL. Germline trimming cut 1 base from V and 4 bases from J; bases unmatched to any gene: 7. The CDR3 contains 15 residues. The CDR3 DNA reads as TGCGCCAGCAGCCAAGTGTGGGGACAGAAATACGAGCAGTACTTC. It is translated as CASSQVWGQKYEQYF.